Listed below are T cell receptor beta chains from one sample, sequenced in a study of blood T cells in healthy people across ages. TCRdb re-called the 5' RACE reads with MiXCR, one entry per CDR3 protein. This sample has almost 550,000 distinct CDR3 sequences; nearly 25% occur once, and the top ten carry roughly 9%. The same data also contributed to another study, on T cells of mothers and their children.

Sequencing was done on a sample of blood. These receptors came from a boy aged 5-17 years in good health. CDR3s include the opening cysteine and the closing phenylalanine or tryptophan. The D gene is left open where the match is weak. Size is omitted from some rows. Given values are once, few, many or a class for expanded clones.

clone size: -
J gene: TRBJ1-2
D gene: -
V gene: TRBV11-2
CDR3 protein: CASSSGRPGYTF
CDR3 DNA: TGTGCCAGCAGCTCGGGACGGCCGGGCTACACCTTC

clone size: many
J gene: TRBJ2-5
D gene: -
V gene: TRBV5-6
CDR3 protein: CASSLSGDIQETQYF
CDR3 DNA: TGTGCCAGCAGCCTGAGCGGGGACATCCAAGAGACCCAGTACTTC

clone size: few
J gene: TRBJ1-1
D gene: TRBD1
V gene: TRBV4-3
CDR3 protein: CASSQGDRGLKAEAFF
CDR3 DNA: TGCGCCAGCAGCCAGGGGGACAGGGGGCTTAAGGCTGAAGCTTTCTTT

clone size: -
J gene: TRBJ1-2
D gene: TRBD1
V gene: TRBV24-1
CDR3 protein: CATSDSQGVTSTDYGYTF
CDR3 DNA: TGTGCCACCAGTGATTCTCAGGGGGTGACTTCAACCGACTATGGCTACACCTTC

clone size: few
J gene: TRBJ2-5
D gene: TRBD2
V gene: TRBV6-5
CDR3 protein: CASSRTSGREETQYF
CDR3 DNA: TGTGCCAGCAGCAGGACTAGCGGGAGGGAAGAGACCCAGTACTTC

clone size: few
J gene: TRBJ1-2
D gene: -
V gene: TRBV6-2/TRBV6-3
CDR3 protein: CASSNRAGHGYTF
CDR3 DNA: TGTGCCAGCAGTAATCGGGCAGGGCATGGCTACACCTTC

clone size: few
J gene: TRBJ2-7
D gene: -
V gene: TRBV19
CDR3 protein: CASSIDSGGEPRNEQYF
CDR3 DNA: TGTGCCAGTAGTATAGATTCTGGAGGGGAACCTCGGAACGAGCAGTACTTC

clone size: -
J gene: TRBJ1-5
D gene: -
V gene: TRBV20-1
CDR3 protein: CSARANQPQHF
CDR3 DNA: TGCAGTGCTAGAGCGAATCAGCCCCAGCATTTT

clone size: many
J gene: TRBJ2-3
D gene: -
V gene: TRBV10-3
CDR3 protein: CAISRGTGEADTQYF
CDR3 DNA: TGTGCCATCAGCAGGGGGACGGGAGAAGCAGATACGCAGTATTTT

clone size: few
J gene: TRBJ2-5
D gene: -
V gene: TRBV10-3
CDR3 protein: CAISSSGQETQYF
CDR3 DNA: TGTGCCATCAGCAGTAGCGGCCAAGAGACCCAGTACTTC

clone size: few
J gene: TRBJ2-3
D gene: -
V gene: TRBV29-1
CDR3 protein: CSVEETDGTDTQYF
CDR3 DNA: TGCAGCGTTGAAGAGACAGACGGCACAGATACGCAGTATTTT

clone size: few
J gene: TRBJ1-6
D gene: -
V gene: TRBV7-8
CDR3 protein: CASSYREGNSPLHF
CDR3 DNA: TGTGCCAGCAGTTACAGGGAGGGTAATTCACCCCTCCACTTT

clone size: -
J gene: TRBJ2-2
D gene: -
V gene: TRBV7-9
CDR3 protein: CASRPDGNTGELFF
CDR3 DNA: TGTGCCAGCAGACCGGACGGGAACACCGGGGAGCTGTTTTTT

clone size: -
J gene: TRBJ2-3
D gene: -
V gene: TRBV10-3
CDR3 protein: CAISELMPGTDTQYF
CDR3 DNA: TGTGCCATCAGTGAGCTTATGCCGGGGACAGATACGCAGTATTTT

clone size: many
J gene: TRBJ2-1
D gene: TRBD2
V gene: TRBV4-2
CDR3 protein: CASSQDSGNYNEQFF
CDR3 DNA: TGTGCCAGCAGCCAAGATAGCGGGAATTACAATGAGCAGTTCTTC

clone size: -
J gene: TRBJ2-7
D gene: TRBD2
V gene: TRBV4-3
CDR3 protein: CASSQGASGSYEQYF
CDR3 DNA: TGCGCCAGCAGCCAAGGGGCTAGCGGTTCCTACGAGCAGTACTTC

clone size: few
J gene: TRBJ1-2
D gene: -
V gene: TRBV2
CDR3 protein: CASSGGGGGGYTF
CDR3 DNA: TGTGCCAGCAGTGGTGGGGGAGGTGGTGGCTACACCTTC

clone size: -
J gene: TRBJ2-7
D gene: TRBD1
V gene: TRBV7-9
CDR3 protein: CASSLASAGQVSYEQYF
CDR3 DNA: TGTGCCAGCAGCTTAGCCTCCGCGGGACAGGTGTCCTACGAGCAGTACTTC

clone size: many
J gene: TRBJ2-7
D gene: -
V gene: TRBV20-1
CDR3 protein: CSAPKVRSSYEQYF
CDR3 DNA: TGCAGTGCTCCCAAGGTCCGGAGCTCCTACGAGCAGTACTTC

clone size: few
J gene: TRBJ1-2
D gene: TRBD1
V gene: TRBV7-2
CDR3 protein: CASSLGGTGRNYGYTF
CDR3 DNA: TGTGCCAGCAGCTTAGGGGGGACAGGACGAAACTATGGCTACACCTTC

clone size: -
J gene: TRBJ2-7
D gene: TRBD1
V gene: TRBV18
CDR3 protein: CASSSQRTGVYEQYF
CDR3 DNA: TGTGCCAGCTCATCACAGAGGACAGGGGTATACGAGCAGTACTTC

clone size: -
J gene: TRBJ1-2
D gene: TRBD1
V gene: TRBV27
CDR3 protein: CASSSMTGDHGYTF
CDR3 DNA: TGTGCCAGCAGTTCGATGACAGGGGATCATGGCTACACCTTC

clone size: few
J gene: TRBJ2-1
D gene: -
V gene: TRBV24-1
CDR3 protein: CATSPNRDTGEQFF
CDR3 DNA: TGTGCCACCAGCCCGAACAGGGACACGGGTGAGCAGTTCTTC

clone size: -
J gene: TRBJ2-7
D gene: TRBD2
V gene: TRBV7-9
CDR3 protein: CASSLGAGGGYEQYF
CDR3 DNA: TGTGCCAGCAGCTTAGGGGCGGGAGGAGGCTACGAGCAGTACTTC

clone size: few
J gene: TRBJ2-5
D gene: -
V gene: TRBV20-1
CDR3 protein: CSARDRTRVKETQYF
CDR3 DNA: TGCAGTGCTAGAGATCGGACCAGGGTCAAAGAGACCCAGTACTTC

clone size: few
J gene: TRBJ2-1
D gene: TRBD2
V gene: TRBV7-8
CDR3 protein: CASSAILAGGPSSYNEQFF
CDR3 DNA: TGTGCCAGCAGCGCTATACTAGCGGGGGGGCCCAGCTCCTACAATGAGCAGTTCTTC

clone size: -
J gene: TRBJ2-1
D gene: -
V gene: TRBV20-1
CDR3 protein: CSASLPFSYNEQFF
CDR3 DNA: TGCAGTGCTAGCCTTCCTTTCTCCTACAATGAGCAGTTCTTC